These T cell receptor beta chains were read from a single sample in a study of blood T cell repertoires in COVID-19. TCRdb's copy holds only in-frame clones and misses some; the assay was immunoSEQ multiplex PCR. The data show about 520,000 clones, 80% to 90% seen once. The sequenced material came from peripheral blood. The receptor source for this set is a human donor in a cohort sampled during active COVID-19. CDR3s include the opening cysteine and the closing phenylalanine or tryptophan. D genes are given only for firm matches. The size of a clone is reported for some rows only, either as once, few or many, or as a class for expanded clones.

D	V	size	J	DNA	CDR3
NA	TRBV20-1	few	TRBJ1-5	TGCAGTGCTAGTCGCCGAGGAAGTAAAAGCAATCAGCCCCAGCATTTT	CSASRRGSKSNQPQHF
NA	TRBV28	NA	TRBJ2-1	TGTGCCAGCAGTTTAATCGGAGGGAGCTCCTACAATGAGCAGTTCTTC	CASSLIGGSSYNEQFF
TRBD2	TRBV7-8	NA	TRBJ2-7	TGTGCCAGCAGCCCCCCCCCGAGGGTAGCGGGAGAGGGCTCCTACGAGCAGTACTTC	CASSPPPRVAGEGSYEQYF
NA	TRBV7-2	NA	TRBJ2-1	TGTGCCAGCAGCTTAGGCGGCAGGGGAACCTACAATGAGCAGTTCTTC	CASSLGGRGTYNEQFF
TRBD2	TRBV6-2/TRBV6-3	NA	TRBJ2-1	TGTGCCAGCAGCCGGGGGACTAGCCGCGAGCAGTTCTTC	CASSRGTSREQFF
NA	TRBV6-5	once	TRBJ2-7	TGTGCCAGCAGGGCGGCCTCTTGGGAGCAGTACTTC	CASRAASWEQYF
NA	TRBV7-2	NA	TRBJ1-4	TGTGCCAGCAGCCGGCGGTCCTTAGCGGCTGAAAAACTGTTTTTT	CASSRRSLAAEKLFF
NA	TRBV2	once	TRBJ1-1	TGTGCCAGCAGCAAGACAGTAACTAACACTGAAGCTTTCTTT	CASSKTVTNTEAFF
NA	TRBV2	NA	TRBJ1-1	TGTGCCACCGCGGGGAACGAAGACACTGAAGCTTTCTTT	CATAGNEDTEAFF
NA	TRBV7-3	NA	TRBJ1-1	TGTGCCAGCAGCTTAGGGCCTACAGGGAGGGGGACTGAAGCTTTCTTT	CASSLGPTGRGTEAFF
NA	TRBV2	NA	TRBJ1-5	TGTGCCAGCAGTGAAGCACGGGGGGCGGGTCAGCCCCAGCATTTT	CASSEARGAGQPQHF
TRBD1	TRBV27	NA	TRBJ2-1	TGTGCCAGCAGTTTCGGACAGGGATTAGGTGAGCAGTTCTTC	CASSFGQGLGEQFF
NA	TRBV6-6	NA	TRBJ2-7	TGTGCCAGCAGTTACTCTTACGGGGTAAACTACGAGCAGTACTTC	CASSYSYGVNYEQYF
NA	TRBV6-5	NA	TRBJ1-5	TGTGCCAGCACCAGCCAGGGGCTAAATCAGCCCCAGCATTTT	CASTSQGLNQPQHF
TRBD2	TRBV7-8	NA	TRBJ2-7	TGTGCCAGCAGCTTAGGGGTAGGGCTAGCGGTGGGCGAGCAGTACTTC	CASSLGVGLAVGEQYF
NA	TRBV11-2	NA	TRBJ2-7	TGTGCCAGCAGCCCGCAAGGGACTTCCTACGAGCAGTACTTC	CASSPQGTSYEQYF